These T cell receptor beta chains were read from a single sample in a study of blood T cell repertoires in COVID-19. The repertoire was sequenced with immunoSEQ multiplex PCR; TCRdb's copy has only in-frame clones and lacks some. The repertoire includes about 330,000 clones, under 95% of them detected once, and 15% to 20% sits in the top ten. Sequencing input: PBMCs or T cells enriched from blood (not recorded which). Receptor source: a woman under 40 who had recovered from COVID-19. Each CDR3 is given with its conserved first and last residue. A D gene is named only where the DNA matches it firmly. Not all rows give a size; the values are once, few, many and, for expanded clones, a class.

DNA | CDR3 | D | J | V | size
TGTGCCAGCACCGCAAGGGACAGCTTAAATGAAAAACTGTTTTTT | CASTARDSLNEKLFF | TRBD1 | TRBJ1-4 | TRBV9 | once
TGTGCCGAGGCGGGGGGCAATCAGCCCCAGCATTTT | CAEAGGNQPQHF | NA | TRBJ1-5 | TRBV13 | NA
TGTGCCAGCTCGCCTGGACCAACCAGGGCCCACTTC | CASSPGPTRAHF | NA | TRBJ2-4 | TRBV18 | NA
TGTGCCAGCAGTTACTCGACAGGCAAGAACACTGAAGCTTTCTTT | CASSYSTGKNTEAFF | NA | TRBJ1-1 | TRBV6-5 | NA
TGTGCCAGCAGTTTACAGGGGGCTCAGGGGCCGGATGAGCAGTTCTTC | CASSLQGAQGPDEQFF | TRBD1 | TRBJ2-1 | TRBV27 | NA
TGCGCCAGCAGCCAGGCTGAGGGTCCGAATCAGCCCCAGCATTTT | CASSQAEGPNQPQHF | NA | TRBJ1-5 | TRBV4-1 | once
TGTGCCAGCTCACCATTTATGATGGATTTCCGGTCGGGCTATGGCTACACCTTC | CASSPFMMDFRSGYGYTF | NA | TRBJ1-2 | TRBV18 | NA
TGTGCCAGCTCAACGACAGGGGGTGGCAATCAGCCCCAGCATTTT | CASSTTGGGNQPQHF | TRBD1 | TRBJ1-5 | TRBV18 | NA
TGTGCCAGCAGGCCCCCTGGAGCGGGAGCAAGTTACGAGCAGTACTTC | CASRPPGAGASYEQYF | TRBD2 | TRBJ2-7 | TRBV27 | once
TGCAGTGCTCCTCTAGCGAATGAGCAGTTCTTC | CSAPLANEQFF | NA | TRBJ2-1 | TRBV20-1 | once
TGTGCCAGCAGCAAAAAGGGGGCGGGGCAGATCTCCTACAATGAGCAGTTCTTC | CASSKKGAGQISYNEQFF | NA | TRBJ2-1 | TRBV21-1 | NA
TGTGCCAGCAGCTTAGAGGCTCGCAATGAGCAGTTCTTC | CASSLEARNEQFF | NA | TRBJ2-1 | TRBV11-3 | NA
TGTGCCAGCAGACTAGCGGGGGTGTGGGATACGCAGTATTTT | CASRLAGVWDTQYF | TRBD2 | TRBJ2-3 | TRBV2 | NA
TGTGCCAGCAGCCAACCCACCCGGACAGGAAATGGCTACACCTTC | CASSQPTRTGNGYTF | TRBD1 | TRBJ1-2 | TRBV4-2 | NA
TGTGCCAGCAGCCGCGACAGGGTGGAGACCCAGTACTTC | CASSRDRVETQYF | TRBD1 | TRBJ2-5 | TRBV7-2 | once
TGTGCCAGCAGCGGGGCAGGGGGCCTCAATGAGCAGTTCTTC | CASSGAGGLNEQFF | TRBD1 | TRBJ2-1 | TRBV13 | NA
TGTGCCAGCAGTGAAGTGGACAACTATCAGCCCCAGCATTTT | CASSEVDNYQPQHF | NA | TRBJ1-5 | TRBV2 | NA
TGTGCCAGCAGTGAACCGACAGGATATGATACCAACACTGAAGCTTTCTTT | CASSEPTGYDTNTEAFF | NA | TRBJ1-1 | TRBV6-1 | NA
TGTGCCAGCAGCACGTTTGGGGGGTTAGAGACCCAGTACTTC | CASSTFGGLETQYF | NA | TRBJ2-5 | TRBV11-2 | NA
TGTGCCAGCAGCTTAGTTGGGGGCAGGTCGTTAGGTAACACTGAAGCTTTCTTT | CASSLVGGRSLGNTEAFF | NA | TRBJ1-1 | TRBV7-9 | NA
TGTGCCAGCAGCGGACTATCTGGAAACACCATATATTTT | CASSGLSGNTIYF | NA | TRBJ1-3 | TRBV2 | NA
TGTGCCAGCAGCTCCGGGACTAGCGTGTCCACAGATACGCAGTATTTT | CASSSGTSVSTDTQYF | TRBD2 | TRBJ2-3 | TRBV7-2 | NA
TGCGCCAGCAGCCCAGGGGTGAGTGGGGGCAACTATGGCTACACCTTC | CASSPGVSGGNYGYTF | NA | TRBJ1-2 | TRBV4-3 | NA
TGTGCCAGCAGTCCCGCGGACTACAGCGAGCAGTACTTC | CASSPADYSEQYF | NA | TRBJ2-7 | TRBV28 | NA
TGTGCCAGCTCACTCAGGGGTGACTCACCCCTCCACTTT | CASSLRGDSPLHF | NA | TRBJ1-6 | TRBV18 | NA
TGTGCCAGCAGTGAATGGGGCCTAGCGGGAGGGGAGACCCAGTACTTC | CASSEWGLAGGETQYF | TRBD2 | TRBJ2-5 | TRBV25-1 | NA
TGTGCCAGCAGCGGCGGGACAGGGTTATTGAATGAGCAGTTCTTC | CASSGGTGLLNEQFF | TRBD1 | TRBJ2-1 | TRBV5-5 | NA
TGTGCCAGCAGTTTAGTTCTAGCGGGACCTCCCCTTCCTTACAATGAGCTGTTCTTC | CASSLVLAGPPLPYNELFF | TRBD2 | TRBJ2-1 | TRBV27 | NA
TGTGCCAGCAGTAAACGGACAGGGTACGACACCGGGGAGCTGTTTTTT | CASSKRTGYDTGELFF | TRBD1 | TRBJ2-2 | TRBV6-2/TRBV6-3 | NA
TGCGCCAGCAGCCTCATGGGGACAGGGGGCCTTCCCCGCTACGAGCAGTACTTC | CASSLMGTGGLPRYEQYF | TRBD1 | TRBJ2-7 | TRBV4-1 | few
TGTGCCAGCAGCTTAGCGTCTGGTACAAGCTCCTACGAGCAGTACTTC | CASSLASGTSSYEQYF | NA | TRBJ2-7 | TRBV7-6 | NA
TGTGCCATCAGGCGGACCGGGACAGGGGACGAGCAGTACTTC | CAIRRTGTGDEQYF | TRBD1 | TRBJ2-7 | TRBV10-3 | NA
TGTGCCAGCAGCCGCAGGGACAGGGCTTACGAGCAGTACTTC | CASSRRDRAYEQYF | TRBD1 | TRBJ2-7 | TRBV7-2 | NA
TGTGCCAGCACCTCGCTGACAGTTTTAGGCTACACCTTC | CASTSLTVLGYTF | NA | TRBJ1-2 | TRBV6-5 | NA
TGTGCCAGCAGTGCGGGGACAGGGATCAATCAGCCCCAGCATTTT | CASSAGTGINQPQHF | TRBD1 | TRBJ1-5 | TRBV2 | NA
TGTGCCAGCAGCTCAAGACTAGCGGGCGCCTCCTACGAGCAGTACTTC | CASSSRLAGASYEQYF | TRBD2 | TRBJ2-7 | TRBV7-6 | NA
TGTGCCAGCAGCTTCGGACAGGGGCTAGGCGGCTACACCTTC | CASSFGQGLGGYTF | TRBD1 | TRBJ1-2 | TRBV5-8 | NA
TGTGCCAGCAGCCAAGGACAGGGGAAAGGCTACACCTTC | CASSQGQGKGYTF | TRBD1 | TRBJ1-2 | TRBV3-1/TRBV3-2 | NA
TGTGCCAGCAGTTTATACCGAACCGGGGGGAACACTGAAGCTTTCTTT | CASSLYRTGGNTEAFF | NA | TRBJ1-1 | TRBV28 | NA
TGCGCCAGCAGCAAAGCCGGGACAGGGGCACAGCCCCAGCATTTT | CASSKAGTGAQPQHF | TRBD1 | TRBJ1-5 | TRBV5-1 | NA
TGCGCCAGCAGCCCTTTTCCGGGACAGGGTTTGGGTGTGGCGAACACCGGGGAGCTGTTTTTT | CASSPFPGQGLGVANTGELFF | TRBD1 | TRBJ2-2 | TRBV4-1 | NA
TGTGCCATCAGTGAGGAGGGCCCCCGGCGGGCTGAAGCTTTCTTT | CAISEEGPRRAEAFF | NA | TRBJ1-1 | TRBV10-3 | once